This T cell receptor beta chain was captured by sequencing in a study of graft-versus-host responses after intestinal transplantation (dated by TCRdb to the early 2020s). Regarding the study in general: The transplants that recipients received were multivisceral, liver-intestinal, or isolated intestinal. Alloreactive clones were identified by sequencing pre-transplant mixed lymphocyte reaction products and comparing these products with unstimulated pre-transplant donor and recipient T cells. All recipients received anti-thymocyte globulin induction followed by maintenance tacrolimus and steroids for around three years. Donor T cell macrochimerism was defined as a peak of at least 4% donor T cells among recipient peripheral blood mononuclear cells. Of the 20 to 30 intestinal transplant recipients enrolled in the cohort, one of whom was a retransplant, a few patients without pretransplant specimens were excluded. Bulk TCR-beta CDR3 sequencing was used to track graft-versus-host and host-versus-graft alloreactive T cell clones in the graft, circulation and bone marrow after intestinal transplantation. Instead of going to the commercial service, samples from a few later patients were sequenced in-house on an Illumina MiSeq and processed with MiXCR.

The receptor library was made with the immunoSEQ multiplex PCR assay. Adaptive Biotechnologies carried out high-throughput TCR-beta CDR3 sequencing of genomic DNA for most patients. As for the original processing: TCR sequencing data were retrieved from Adaptive's ImmunoSEQ software for about 17 patients, whereas a few other patients were processed with MiXCR and VDJtools. CDR3 nucleotide sequences shared between donor and recipient were removed because their origin could not be assigned. To be classed as alloreactive, a clone needed at least 2-fold expansion over unstimulated cells and a minimum CFSE-low frequency of 0.002% (template counts) or 0.001% (read counts). A clone was considered mappable if detected in the sequenced pre-transplant spleen, lymph node, or MLR CFSE-low populations of the donor or recipient. The cumulative frequency of alloreactive clones was calculated as a percentage of all sequences, weighted by copy number. The table comes from immuneACCESS by way of TCRdb, which keeps in-frame sequences with V and J called. Part of the clones is missing from these tables; in studies checked, under half for an unresolved V gene and the rest for unknown reasons. That table gives V, J and clone size, and the DNA gave D and trimming. For this sample there are about 97,000 clones; around nine tenths appear just once. 15% to 20% of the sample comes from the top ten.

Broader findings and caveats from the paper: GvH clones turned up in recipient bone marrow, with some appearing earlier in ileal mucosa or blood, a pattern consistent with an intestinal mucosal origin. The conclusions were limited by the relatively low number and heterogeneity of the intestinal transplant patients. Early after transplant, peak levels of circulating GvH clones were found to be associated with declines in HvG clones. High GvH to HvG T cell clonal ratios were observed in the allografts of patients with donor T cell macrochimerism.

CDR1 and CDR2 were assigned from the germline V gene as SGHRS and YFSETQ. Reading from cysteine to phenylalanine, the CDR3 counts 16 amino acids. Left in the record is the CDR3 DNA by itself, 48 bases read in frame from the first base. About this clone: Its recognized antigen is unknown. The junction differs from germline at one of its ends, possibly a read error.

Blood samples were collected up to 4 times in the first month after transplant and then at least monthly when available. Source: PBMCs, taken roughly 68 weeks after intestinal transplant. The receptor comes from a human patient who received an intestinal transplant, so some T cells may come from the graft donor. Recombination joined TRBV5-1 with TRBJ1-2, and the D gene may be TRBD1, 6 bases matching. The CDR3 loop reads CASSLGGLQENFGYTF. The nucleotide sequence is given as TGCGCCAGCAGCTTGGGGGGGCTTCAGGAGAACTTTGGCTACACCTTC.